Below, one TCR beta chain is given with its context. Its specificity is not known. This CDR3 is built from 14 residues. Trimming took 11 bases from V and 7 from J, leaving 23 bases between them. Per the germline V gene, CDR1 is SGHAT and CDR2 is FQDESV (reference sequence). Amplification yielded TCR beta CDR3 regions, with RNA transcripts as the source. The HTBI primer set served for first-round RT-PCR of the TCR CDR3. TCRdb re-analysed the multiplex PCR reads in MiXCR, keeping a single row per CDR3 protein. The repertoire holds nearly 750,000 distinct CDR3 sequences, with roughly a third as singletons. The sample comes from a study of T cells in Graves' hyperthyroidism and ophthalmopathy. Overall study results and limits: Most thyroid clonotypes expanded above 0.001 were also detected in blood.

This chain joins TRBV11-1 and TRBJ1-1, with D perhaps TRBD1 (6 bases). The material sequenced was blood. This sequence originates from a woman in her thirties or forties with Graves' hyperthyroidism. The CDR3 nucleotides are TGTGCCTGGAGTGTGCGGGGGGCGCTCGGTGAAGCTTTCTTT. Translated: CAWSVRGALGEAFF.